Included here is one T cell receptor (beta chain) sequence, with context. Its target is not known. Stated time point: newly diagnosed GD, antithyroid drugs for less than 3 months. PBMCs were the source of the RNA used for TCR sequencing. iRepertoire HTBI primers and Arm-PCR of CDR3 regions built TCR beta libraries. In TCRdb, the multiplex PCR reads were re-called with MiXCR into one record per CDR3 protein. The table shows 390,000 or so distinct CDR3 sequences, with about 11% occurring only once. The sample comes from a study of regulatory T cells in long-lasting Graves disease. Notes on the study in general: Newly diagnosed Graves' patients had higher TCR diversity than persistent ones.

The same sample was also studied in work on T cells in Graves' hyperthyroidism and ophthalmopathy.

The sample consisted of peripheral blood mononuclear cells (PBMCs), taken at new diagnosis, from a patient treated with antithyroid drugs. This TCR derives from a woman under 30 with Graves disease.

The CDR3 bases are TGTGCCAGCAGTGAGGGGGTAGGCTCCTACAATGAGCAGTTCTTC. This codes for CASSEGVGSYNEQFF. The chain carries TRBV2 and TRBJ2-1; tentatively, D is TRBD1 or TRBD2 (5 bases each). The CDR3 has 15 residues. Germline CDR1 SNHLY, CDR2 FYNNEI. Trimming stripped 3 bases from V and 0 bases from J, with 9 bases between.